Below, 18 T cell receptor beta chains from the same sample are listed, as sequenced in a study of shared clonotypes between healthy human individuals. Some clones are missing from TCRdb's copy, which holds only in-frame ones; the method was immunoSEQ multiplex PCR. The sample shows about 1,900,000 clones, roughly 94% of them seen only once. As defined, naive CD8 cells were CD45RO-negative and positively selected for CCR7, with terminally differentiated effector memory CD45RA+ cells excluded. The material sequenced was naive CD8+ T cells sorted from blood. The receptors were sampled from a man aged 18 to 35 in good health.

This rearrangement joins TRBV9 to TRBJ2-1, with TRBD2 as a possible D gene (6 bases). The germline gives CDR1 SGDLS, CDR2 YYNGEE. The length of the CDR3 is 15 residues. The V gene lost 3 bases and the J gene lost 8 bases, with 18 bases spanning the gap. Written as DNA, the CDR3 is TGTGCCAGCAGCGCCTTCGGGACTCCCTCAGATGAGCAGTTCTTC. Protein product: CASSAFGTPSDEQFF.

The rearrangement uses TRBV7-2 and TRBJ2-3; D unclear. This CDR3 region has 17 residues. From germline, CDR1 is SGHTA and CDR2 FQGNSA. V was shortened by 8 bases and J by 0 bases, with 21 bases between the two germline ends. CDR3 sequence (DNA): TGTGCCAGCGGTTATGGTGTCGGGCTGCATAGCACAGATACGCAGTATTTT. This gives the protein CASGYGVGLHSTDTQYF. Full variable domain (missing parts from reference TRBV7-2 and TRBJ2-3): GAGVSQSPSNKVTEKGKDVELRCDPISGHTALYWYRQSLGQGLEFLIYFQGNSAPDKSGLPSDRFSAERTGGSVSTLTIQRTQQEDSAVYLCASGYGVGLHSTDTQYFGPGTRLTVL.

Details on this clone: One junction end disagrees with the germline gene, perhaps due to a read error. The V and J genes are TRBV28 and TRBJ2-2; no firm D call. From germline, CDR1 is MDHEN and CDR2 SYDVKM. The CDR3 extends over 16 amino acids. DNA of the CDR3: TGTGCCAGCAGTATATGGACCGAGATGCACACCGGGGAGCTGTTTTTT. Residues: CASSIWTEMHTGELFF. Complete variable domain (other parts from reference TRBV28 and TRBJ2-2): DVKVTQSSRYLVKRTGEKVFLECVQDMDHENMFWYRQDPGLGLRLIYFSYDVKMKEKGDIPEGYSVSREKKERFSLILESASTNQTSMYLCASSIWTEMHTGELFFGEGSRLTVL.

On this clone itself: The sample contains more than one DNA sequence encoding this CDR3. In DNA, the CDR3 is TGTGCCAGCAGTCGACTAGCGGGTGCCTACGAGCAGTACTTC. This gives the protein CASSRLAGAYEQYF. V usage is TRBV27 and J usage is TRBJ2-7; TRBD2 agrees at 10 bases. V trimming: 5 bases; J trimming: 2 bases; junction bases outside the gene matches: 3. This CDR3 contains 14 residues. Germline V gene sequence: CDR1 MNHEY, CDR2 SMNVEV (reference sequence).

The V and J genes are TRBV4-1 and TRBJ2-7; possible D gene TRBD1, 6 bases. The V gene lost 0 bases and the J gene lost 5 bases, with 14 bases spanning the gap. The CDR3 is 15 residues long. The V gene's germline CDR1 is MGHRA and CDR2 YSYEKL. CDR3 nucleotides: TGCGCCAGCAGCCAAGAAGGTGGCAGGGGAAACGAGCAGTACTTC. Its protein product is CASSQEGGRGNEQYF.

The chain carries TRBV27 and TRBJ2-1; 11 bases are a match to TRBD2. V lost 5 bases, J lost 10 bases, and 13 bases stayed unmatched. This CDR3 is built from 16 residues. The germline V gene encodes CDR1 MNHEY and CDR2 SMNVEV (reference sequence). Here the CDR3 reads CASSLLAGGRTWEQFF. The CDR3 DNA reads TGTGCCAGCAGTCTCCTAGCGGGGGGCCGTACTTGGGAGCAGTTCTTC.

This chain links TRBV7-3 with TRBJ2-7; a weak D match, TRBD2 (6 bases). Germline CDR1 is SGHTA and CDR2 is FQGTGA. CDR3 size: 13 residues. Trimming took off 2 bases at V and 3 bases at J, with 8 bases between the two ends. The CDR3 DNA follows: TGTGCCAGCAGCTTAGCGGGGAACTACGAGCAGTACTTC. Its translation: CASSLAGNYEQYF.

Remarks on this clone: This sample includes further DNA sequences coding for the same CDR3. V and J are TRBV27 and TRBJ1-5; D gene uncertain. The germline gives CDR1 MNHEY, CDR2 SMNVEV (reference sequence). This CDR3 comprises 14 residues. V lost 6 bases, J lost 3 bases, and 12 bases lay in between. The CDR3 bases are TGTGCCAGCAGCCCTGGGCTGCCCAATCAGCCCCAGCATTTT. This gives the protein CASSPGLPNQPQHF.

This clone showed up just once. The rearrangement joins TRBV6-5 to TRBJ1-3; D is possibly TRBD1 (6 bases). The germline V gene has CDR1 MNHEY and CDR2 SVGAGI. The V end was cut by 5 bases, the J end by 0 bases, with 11 bases between. The CDR3 spans 15 residues. The chain's CDR3 is CASSIGQYSGNTIYF. CDR3 DNA sequence: TGTGCCAGCAGTATCGGACAGTACTCTGGAAACACCATATATTTT.

The genes are TRBV2 and TRBJ2-1, with 11 bases matching TRBD2. The germline CDR1 and CDR2 sequences are SNHLY and FYNNEI. The CDR3 covers 17 residues. The V gene end was trimmed by 9 bases and the J gene end by 1 base; junction bases not matched to a gene: 11. In DNA form, the CDR3 reads TGTGCCAGAAGCAATGGACTAGCGGGTCCGTCCTACAATGAGCAGTTCTTC. This sequence encodes CARSNGLAGPSYNEQFF.

The chain combines TRBV15 with TRBJ2-7, with 7 bases lining up with TRBD1. In germline, CDR1 is LNHNV, CDR2 YYDKDF (reference sequence). This CDR3 is 14 amino acids long. V shed 5 bases, J shed 5 bases, and the junction held 9 bases outside the gene matches. CDR3 residues: CATSAGQVSDEQYF. The CDR3 DNA is TGTGCCACCAGCGCCGGACAGGTTAGCGACGAGCAGTACTTC. Variable domain in full (rest from reference TRBV15 and TRBJ2-7): DAMVIQNPRYQVTQFGKPVTLSCSQTLNHNVMYWYQQKSSQAPKLLFHYYDKDFNNEADTPDNFQSRRPNTSFCFLDIRSPGLGDTAMYLCATSAGQVSDEQYFGPGTRLTVT.

V and J are TRBV10-1 and TRBJ1-1; D might be TRBD1 (6 bases). Germline V gene sequence: CDR1 WNHNN, CDR2 SYGVQD (reference sequence). CDR3 length: 16 residues. V was cut by 8 bases and J by 0 bases, with 19 bases left in between. CDR3 sequence (DNA): TGCGCCAGCTCCGGCAGGTCGGGGGGCATGAACACTGAAGCTTTCTTT. This sequence encodes CASSGRSGGMNTEAFF.

V and J are TRBV11-1 and TRBJ2-7; maybe TRBD2 (5 bases). Germline V gene data show CDR1 as SGHAT and CDR2 as FQDESV (reference sequence). The CDR3 consists of 14 residues. The ends were cut back, 3 bases at V and 0 bases at J, with 9 bases in the middle. The CDR3 bases are TGTGCCAGCAGCTTTCGGGAAAACTCCTACGAGCAGTACTTC. Protein product: CASSFRENSYEQYF.

The chain couples TRBV4-1 to TRBJ2-7, with 13 bases that match TRBD2. Germline values: CDR1 MGHRA, CDR2 YSYEKL. The trim removed 1 base at V and 3 bases at J, leaving 9 bases unmatched. CDR3 length: 18 residues. The CDR3: CASSQATSGRQHDYEQYF. CDR3 nucleotide sequence: TGCGCCAGCAGCCAAGCGACTAGCGGGAGGCAGCACGACTACGAGCAGTACTTC.

This rearrangement joins TRBV6-6 to TRBJ2-2, with 11 nucleotides matching TRBD2. The CDR3 sequence is 14 residues long. Germline CDR1 reads MNHNY; CDR2 reads SVGAGI (reference sequence). V shed 8 bases and J 5 bases; nucleotides not matched to a gene: 4. The CDR3 DNA reads as TGTGCCAGCGTAACTAGCGGGGGTACCGGGGAGCTGTTTTTT. It specifies CASVTSGGTGELFF.

The rearrangement joins TRBV7-2 to TRBJ1-1; unclear D gene. This CDR3 has 15 amino acids. V was shortened by 5 bases and J by 0 bases, with 13 bases between the two germline ends. Germline V CDR1 and CDR2: SGHTA, FQGNSA. The DNA for the CDR3 is TGTGCCAGCAGCATAAGTCAGGTCATGAACACTGAAGCTTTCTTT. Its protein product is CASSISQVMNTEAFF. The full variable domain, with the rest looked up from reference TRBV7-2 and TRBJ1-1, is GAGVSQSPSNKVTEKGKDVELRCDPISGHTALYWYRQSLGQGLEFLIYFQGNSAPDKSGLPSDRFSAERTGGSVSTLTIQRTQQEDSAVYLCASSISQVMNTEAFFGQGTRLTVV.

Note on this clone: Other DNA variants within this sample encode the same CDR3. The chain employs TRBV28 and TRBJ1-1, with D uncertain. Germline V gene data show CDR1 as MDHEN and CDR2 as SYDVKM. Trimming left V 9 bases short and J 3 bases short, with 11 bases between. There are 12 residues in the CDR3. As DNA, the CDR3 is TGTGCCAGTACTACAGAATACACTGAAGCTTTCTTT. It codes for CASTTEYTEAFF.

The rearrangement joins TRBV9 to TRBJ2-1; D could derive from TRBD1 or TRBD2 (5 bases each). In germline, CDR1 is SGDLS, CDR2 YYNGEE. V dropped 0 bases and J dropped 8 bases, with 9 bases sitting between them. The CDR3 sequence is 13 residues long. The CDR3 DNA reads as TGTGCCAGCAGCGTAGTGGGGCGGGATGAGCAGTTCTTC. Protein: CASSVVGRDEQFF. Based on the CDR3 plus reference TRBV9 and TRBJ2-1, the full variable domain is DSGVTQTPKHLITATGQRVTLRCSPRSGDLSVYWYQQSLDQGLQFLIQYYNGEERAKGNILERFSAQQFPDLHSELNLSSLELGDSALYFCASSVVGRDEQFFGPGTRLTVL.